Sequencing of this TCR beta chain was carried out in a study of glioma-infiltrating T cells. Overall study findings and caveats: Gliomas, especially low-grade, showed above-expected tissue-blood divergence; non-neoplastic patients showed below. CDR3 overlap between tissue and blood was very small.

CDR1 and CDR2 from the germline V gene are SGHAT and FQNNGV. The junction had 6 bases not matched to a gene; V was cut back by 5 bases and J by 6 bases. The CDR3 has 14 amino acids. Using RNA template, CDR3s of TCR alpha and beta were amplified with iRepertoire arm-PCR. For one-step reverse transcription and amplification, about 90-450 ng of tissue mRNA or PBMC total RNA was used. From the multiplex PCR reads, TCRdb called clonotypes with MiXCR, one entry per CDR3 protein. The sample has approximately 130,000 distinct CDR3 sequences; around 25% are singletons. This clonotype has more than one count but fewer than ten. Antigen specificity is unknown.

The sequencing sample was made of glioma tissue, nonneoplastic brain tissue, or PBMCs (not recorded which). This clonotype was obtained from a human donor with low-grade glioma or glioblastoma, undergoing nonglioma brain surgery, or in good health (not recorded which). The rearrangement links TRBV11-2 to TRBJ2-2; 7 bases are a match to TRBD1. The DNA of the CDR3 is TGTGCCAGCAGCCAGCAGGGGGTCTCCGGGGAGCTGTTTTTT. Its protein product is CASSQQGVSGELFF.